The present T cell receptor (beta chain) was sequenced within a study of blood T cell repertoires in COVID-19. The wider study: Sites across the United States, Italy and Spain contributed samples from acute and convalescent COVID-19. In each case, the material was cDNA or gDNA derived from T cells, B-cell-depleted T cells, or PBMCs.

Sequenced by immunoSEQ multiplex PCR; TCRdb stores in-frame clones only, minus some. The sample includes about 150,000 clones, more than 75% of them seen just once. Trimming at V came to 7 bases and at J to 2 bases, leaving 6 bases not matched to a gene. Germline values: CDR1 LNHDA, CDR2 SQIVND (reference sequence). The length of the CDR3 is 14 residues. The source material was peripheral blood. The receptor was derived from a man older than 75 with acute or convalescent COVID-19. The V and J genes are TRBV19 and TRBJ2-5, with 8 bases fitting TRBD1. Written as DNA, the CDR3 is TGTGCCAGTACCCAAACAGGGGGTCAAGAGACCCAGTACTTC. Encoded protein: CASTQTGGQETQYF.